Sequencing of this T cell receptor beta chain was carried out in a study of blood T cell repertoires in COVID-19. This clone was found a few times. The authors' processing: It was from reference gene primer amplification that nucleated cell counts were estimated. TCRdb's copy holds only in-frame clones and misses some; the assay was immunoSEQ multiplex PCR. The V and J calls and clone size are taken from that table; D and trimming were inferred from the DNA. Among some 270,000 clones listed, 84% were seen once. CDR1 is SGHNT and CDR2 is YENEEA in the germline V gene. There are 15 residues in the CDR3. V was clipped by 5 bases and J by 2 bases, with 13 bases between them.

The specimen was PBMCs or T cells enriched from blood (not recorded which). This sequence originates from a man aged 50-60 years who had recovered from COVID-19. The rearrangement uses TRBV11-3 and TRBJ1-3, with D possibly matching TRBD1 (5 bases). The CDR3 DNA sequence: TGTGCCAGCAGCCCCCGGGACTGGGCTGGAAACACCATATATTTT. The encoded protein is CASSPRDWAGNTIYF.